In its sample, the clone carrying this T cell receptor (beta chain) was seen a few times. Its target is unknown. The data originate from a study of response to subunit inactivated influenza vaccine. Study findings and constraints: Authors suggested each seasonal influenza vaccination recruits few new T cells.

J lost 7 bases, V lost 6 bases, and 13 bases had no gene match. The CDR3 has 17 residues. MiXCR, applied by TCRdb to the RT-PCR reads, yields one record per CDR3 protein. The sample includes some 850,000 distinct CDR3 sequences, about 18% seen only once; the top ten take under 13%. J is TRBJ2-5 and V is TRBV12-3 or TRBV12-4; 14 nucleotides agree with TRBD2. This specimen consisted of PBMCs from blood, obtained roughly 5 days after vaccination. This TCR came from a man between 50 and 59 years old who received an inactivated influenza vaccine. The CDR3 here is CASSGGLAGVGGWTQYF. CDR3 sequence (DNA): TGTGCCAGCAGCGGGGGACTAGCGGGGGTCGGGGGTTGGACCCAGTACTTC.